These 20 T cell receptor beta chains were all obtained from the same sample, sequenced in a study of blood T cells in healthy people across ages. Combining a sample-barcoded 5' primer with a J-beta primer mix, a second PCR ran for roughly 7 to 11 cycles. TCRdb processed the 5' RACE reads anew with MiXCR; each CDR3 protein has one entry. The sample holds some 920,000 distinct CDR3 sequences, 45% to 60% seen once. The specimen was blood. All receptors come from a woman aged 60-75 years in good health.

The genes are TRBV29-1 and TRBJ1-5, with D unclear. V was cut by 6 bases and J by 6 bases, with 15 bases left in between. This CDR3 has 13 residues. Per the germline V gene, CDR1 is SQVTM and CDR2 is ANQGSEA. The CDR3 DNA follows: TGCAGCGTAGAGGGAAACGAAGGTCAGCCCCAGCATTTT. Amino acids: CSVEGNEGQPQHF.

This clonotype turned up a few times. The chain couples TRBV27 to TRBJ2-1; TRBD2 might be the D (6 bases). The ends were cut back, 4 bases at V and 7 bases at J, with 17 bases in the middle. Germline V gives CDR1 MNHEY, CDR2 SMNVEV (reference sequence). There are 15 residues in the CDR3. DNA of the CDR3: TGTGCCAGCAGTTCCACCTCCCAGGGAGGTAATGAGCAGTTCTTC. Protein: CASSSTSQGGNEQFF.

This clonotype is a singleton in its sample. The V and J genes are TRBV20-1 and TRBJ2-7; perhaps TRBD1 as D (5 bases). The CDR3 contains 12 residues. CDR1 and CDR2 (germline): DFQATT, SNEGSKA (reference sequence). Trimming took 2 bases from V and 3 from J, leaving 8 bases between them. CDR3 amino acids: CSARQQVYEQYF. CDR3 nucleotides: TGCAGTGCTAGACAACAGGTCTACGAGCAGTACTTC.

The CDR3, as DNA: TGTGCCAGCAGGGGAGCGGGGGATCAGGAGACCCAGTACTTC. Encoded protein: CASRGAGDQETQYF. The chain employs TRBV7-2 and TRBJ2-5; 8 bases are a match to TRBD2. With V trimmed by 6 bases and J by 5 bases, 8 bases remained unmatched. This CDR3 has 14 amino acids. Germline V gives CDR1 SGHTA, CDR2 FQGNSA.

This clonotype was detected only a few times. The CDR3 loop is CASIAGRQYTEAFF. The CDR3 DNA reads as TGTGCCAGCATTGCGGGGAGACAGTACACTGAAGCTTTCTTT. This chain links TRBV12-3 or TRBV12-4 with TRBJ1-1, with a weak D call TRBD1 (5 bases). This CDR3 region has 14 residues. V lost 7 bases to trimming and J lost 3 bases, with 15 bases between them.

In the case of this clonotype: As the CDR3 is not closed by the conserved phenylalanine or tryptophan, this likely results from a read error. The gene calls are TRBV30 and TRBJ2-5, with a weak D call TRBD1 (6 bases). The V end lost 0 bases, the J end lost 5 bases, and 13 bases lay between the germline ends. The CDR3 totals 14 residues. Germline V gene sequence: CDR1 GTSNPN, CDR2 SVGIG (reference sequence). CDR3 sequence: CAWSVQAGAETQYC. CDR3 coding DNA: TGTGCCTGGAGTGTTCAGGCAGGGGCCGAGACCCAGTACTGC.

This clonotype was counted between two and nine times. V and J are TRBV5-6 and TRBJ2-4; TRBD2 aligns across 11 bases. Near its end, the DNA agrees better with TRBJ2-5, so the J call may be wrong. In germline, CDR1 is SGHDT, CDR2 YYEEEE. This CDR3 is 17 amino acids long. CDR3 sequence (DNA): TGTGCCAGCAGCTTCCTAGCGGGAGGTCTTATTGTAGAGACCCAGTACTTC. It translates to CASSFLAGGLIVETQYF.

There are a few counts of this clonotype. The chain carries TRBV7-2 and TRBJ2-3; D gene unclear. Looked up from germline, CDR1 is SGHTA and CDR2 is FQGNSA. The CDR3 has 12 residues. Trimming removed 4 bases at V and 7 bases at J, with 9 bases between. CDR3 protein: CASSSYSNTQYF. The CDR3 bases are TGTGCCAGCAGCTCTTATTCCAATACGCAGTATTTT.

The chain has TRBV7-2 and TRBJ2-3, with a possible D match to TRBD2 (6 bases). V shed 5 bases and J shed 2 bases, with 17 bases lying between them. Germline CDR1 SGHTA, CDR2 FQGNSA. This CDR3 spans 16 amino acids. CDR3 region: CASSVSSAMDTDTQYF. DNA of the CDR3: TGTGCCAGCAGCGTGTCTAGCGCAATGGACACAGATACGCAGTATTTT.

This clonotype came up a few times. The V gene is TRBV5-1, the J gene TRBJ1-2; D gene unclear. Trimming pared 3 bases from V and 0 bases from J, leaving 9 bases between. The length of the CDR3 is 14 residues. Germline CDR1 is SGHRS and CDR2 is YFSETQ. CDR3 bases: TGCGCCAGCAGCTATAAAGAAGCTAACTATGGCTACACCTTC. The encoded protein is CASSYKEANYGYTF.

This chain uses TRBV7-9 with TRBJ1-4; 7 bases are shared with TRBD1. Germline loops: CDR1 SEHNR, CDR2 FQNEAQ (reference sequence). The CDR3 runs to 14 residues. Trimming at V came to 4 bases and at J to 6 bases, leaving 5 bases not matched to a gene. CDR3 in DNA: TGTGCCAGCAGCTCGGGACAGTCGGATGAAAAACTGTTTTTT. Its protein product is CASSSGQSDEKLFF. Together with reference TRBV7-9 and TRBJ1-4, the CDR3 gives the full variable domain: DTGVSQNPRHKITKRGQNVTFRCDPISEHNRLYWYRQTLGQGPEFLTYFQNEAQLEKSRLLSDRFSAERPKGSFSTLEIQRTEQGDSAMYLCASSSGQSDEKLFFGSGTQLSVL.

This chain uses TRBV6-1 with TRBJ1-1, with no clear D. The CDR3 contains 13 residues. The germline CDR1 and CDR2 sequences are MNHNS and SASEGT. V was cut by 3 bases and J by 5 bases, with 10 bases left in between. DNA of the CDR3: TGTGCCAGCAGTGAGAGGGTGTCTACTGAAGCTTTCTTT. As protein: CASSERVSTEAFF.

This clonotype was seen only a few times. V and J are TRBV12-3 or TRBV12-4 and TRBJ2-5; 9 bases match TRBD1. This CDR3 spans 14 amino acids. V was pared by 6 bases and J by 5 bases, with 7 bases of the junction left unmatched. The CDR3 protein is CASRGQGIWETQYF. CDR3 sequence (DNA): TGTGCCAGCAGGGGACAGGGTATCTGGGAGACCCAGTACTTC.

CDR3 amino acids: CSVGGSSNQPQHF. The CDR3 DNA reads TGCAGCGTTGGAGGGAGTAGCAATCAGCCCCAGCATTTT. V usage is TRBV29-1 and J usage is TRBJ1-5; D uncertain. The CDR3 has 13 amino acids. The ends were cut back, 4 bases at V and 0 bases at J, with 7 bases in the middle. CDR1 is SQVTM and CDR2 is ANQGSEA in the germline V gene. The full variable domain, in which reference TRBV29-1 and TRBJ1-5 provide the parts outside the CDR3, is SAVISQKPSRDICQRGTSLTIQCQVDSQVTMMFWYRQQPGQSLTLIATANQGSEATYESGFVIDKFPISRPNLTFSTLTVSNMSPEDSSIYLCSVGGSSNQPQHFGDGTRLSIL.

This clonotype was recorded once. The chain uses TRBV20-1 and TRBJ2-7, with 10 positions matching TRBD2. This CDR3 is 14 amino acids long. The V and J ends lost 5 bases and 3 bases, in that order; junction bases with no gene match: 7. Per germline, CDR1 DFQATT and CDR2 SNEGSKA (reference sequence). CDR3 region: CSALGLAEHYEQYF. CDR3 DNA: TGCAGTGCTCTCGGACTAGCGGAACACTACGAGCAGTACTTC.

This chain joins TRBV11-2 and TRBJ2-7; D is uncertain. The CDR3 loop spans 15 amino acids. V was pared by 5 bases and J by 2 bases, with 16 bases between. Germline CDR1 and CDR2: SGHAT and FQNNGV. The CDR3 here is CASSPLLKSTYEQYF. The CDR3 bases are TGTGCCAGCAGCCCGCTCCTGAAGAGTACCTACGAGCAGTACTTC.

The chain recombines TRBV12-3 or TRBV12-4 with TRBJ2-1, with D possibly being TRBD2 (5 bases). CDR3 length equals 15 residues. V was cut by 6 bases and J by 2 bases, with 14 bases left in between. Written as DNA, the CDR3 is TGTGCCAGCAGCCGGAGGAGCGAAGCCTACAATGAGCAGTTCTTC. As protein: CASSRRSEAYNEQFF.

This clonotype was seen more than once but under ten times. The V call is TRBV27, the J call TRBJ2-7; 11 positions match TRBD2. Per germline, CDR1 MNHEY and CDR2 SMNVEV (reference sequence). The CDR3 totals 16 residues. Germline trimming cut 4 bases from V and 3 bases from J; bases unmatched to any gene: 8. As DNA, the CDR3 is TGTGCCAGCAGTTCATTACTAGCGGGAGAGTTCTACGAGCAGTACTTC. Translating it yields CASSSLLAGEFYEQYF.

The V call is TRBV3-1, the J call TRBJ2-5, with 8 bases aligning to TRBD2. Looked up from germline, CDR1 is LGHDT and CDR2 is YNNKEL (reference sequence). The CDR3 length is 15 residues. V was pared by 4 bases and J by 3 bases, with 7 bases of the junction left unmatched. The CDR3 spells CASSRYKTSEETQYF. Here the CDR3 DNA reads TGTGCCAGCAGCCGATATAAGACTAGCGAAGAGACCCAGTACTTC.

This clonotype was observed a handful of times. The V call is TRBV5-6, the J call TRBJ2-7; perhaps TRBD2 as D (6 bases). Germline loops: CDR1 SGHDT, CDR2 YYEEEE. Trimming cost V 0 bases and J 3 bases, with 10 bases left between them. This CDR3 has 14 amino acids. CDR3: CASSLGRRDYEQYF. CDR3 coding DNA: TGTGCCAGCAGCTTGGGCCGGCGGGACTACGAGCAGTACTTC.